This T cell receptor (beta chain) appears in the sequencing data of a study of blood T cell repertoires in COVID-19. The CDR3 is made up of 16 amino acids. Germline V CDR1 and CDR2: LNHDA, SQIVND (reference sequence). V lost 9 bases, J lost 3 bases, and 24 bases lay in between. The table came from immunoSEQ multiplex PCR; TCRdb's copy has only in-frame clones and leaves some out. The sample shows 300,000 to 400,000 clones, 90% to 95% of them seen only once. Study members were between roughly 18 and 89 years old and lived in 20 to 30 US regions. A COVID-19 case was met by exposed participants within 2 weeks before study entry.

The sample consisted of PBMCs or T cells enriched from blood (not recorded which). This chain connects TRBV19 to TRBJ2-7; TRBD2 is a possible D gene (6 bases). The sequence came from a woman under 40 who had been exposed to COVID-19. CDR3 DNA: TGTGCCAGCAATCGGGACTCCGAAAGTCCTGGCTACGAGCAGTACTTC. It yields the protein CASNRDSESPGYEQYF.